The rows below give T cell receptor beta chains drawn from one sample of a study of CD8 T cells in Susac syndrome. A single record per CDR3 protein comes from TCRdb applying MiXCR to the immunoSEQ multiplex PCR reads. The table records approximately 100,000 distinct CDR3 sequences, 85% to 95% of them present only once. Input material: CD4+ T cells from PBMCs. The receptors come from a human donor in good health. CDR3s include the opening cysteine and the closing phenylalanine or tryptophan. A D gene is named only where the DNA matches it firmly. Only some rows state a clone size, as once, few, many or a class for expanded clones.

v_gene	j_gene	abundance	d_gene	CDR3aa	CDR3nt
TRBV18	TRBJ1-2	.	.	CASSPLDMGGYTF	TGTGCCAGCTCACCACTCGACATGGGCGGCTACACCTTC
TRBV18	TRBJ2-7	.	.	CASSPETGLSYEQYF	TGTGCCAGCTCACCGGAGACAGGACTATCCTACGAGCAGTACTTC
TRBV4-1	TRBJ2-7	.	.	CASSQVQEGYYEQYF	TGCGCCAGCAGCCAAGTCCAGGAGGGCTACTACGAGCAGTACTTC
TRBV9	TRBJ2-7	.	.	CASSAAGREQYF	TGTGCCAGCAGCGCAGCCGGGCGCGAGCAGTACTTC
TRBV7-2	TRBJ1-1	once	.	CASSQRTVNTEAFF	TGTGCCAGCAGCCAAAGGACAGTGAACACTGAAGCTTTCTTT
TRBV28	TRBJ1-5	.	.	CASWRRTNSNQPQHF	TGTGCCAGCTGGCGACGTACGAATAGCAATCAGCCCCAGCATTTT
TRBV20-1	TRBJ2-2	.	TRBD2	CSASEREEANTGELFF	TGCAGTGCTAGTGAGCGGGAGGAGGCGAACACCGGGGAGCTGTTTTTT
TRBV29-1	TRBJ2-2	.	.	CSAGHRGIGTGELFF	TGCAGCGCTGGCCATCGGGGGATAGGCACCGGGGAGCTGTTTTTT
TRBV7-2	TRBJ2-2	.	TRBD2	CASSLTSRVAGDPGELFF	TGTGCCAGCAGCTTAACGTCCCGGGTAGCGGGAGATCCCGGGGAGCTGTTTTTT
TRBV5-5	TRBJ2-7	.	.	CASSLQVATYEQYF	TGTGCCAGCAGCTTGCAGGTCGCCACCTACGAGCAGTACTTC
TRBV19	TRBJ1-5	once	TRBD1	CASRLQGNSNQPQHF	TGTGCCAGTAGGTTACAGGGGAATAGCAATCAGCCCCAGCATTTT
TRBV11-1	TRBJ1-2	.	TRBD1	CASSRLGQDLYGYTF	TGTGCCAGCAGCCGATTAGGACAGGACCTCTATGGCTACACCTTC
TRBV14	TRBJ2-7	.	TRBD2	CASSSAGGGEDF	TGTGCCAGCAGCTCGGCGGGGGGAGGAGAGGACTTC
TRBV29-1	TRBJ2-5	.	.	CSVDNPNRQETQYF	TGCAGCGTTGACAATCCGAACCGCCAAGAGACCCAGTACTTC
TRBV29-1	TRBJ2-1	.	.	CSARSAYNEQFF	TGCAGCGCCCGGAGTGCCTACAATGAGCAGTTCTTC
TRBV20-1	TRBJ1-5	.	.	CSATRQAENQPQHF	TGCAGTGCTACCCGACAGGCAGAAAATCAGCCCCAACATTTT
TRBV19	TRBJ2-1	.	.	CASSIRRGPHNEQFF	TGTGCCAGTAGTATTCGCCGGGGGCCGCACAATGAGCAGTTCTTC
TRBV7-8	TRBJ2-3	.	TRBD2	CASSFLGLAAPLGTDTQYF	TGTGCCAGCAGCTTCTTGGGACTAGCGGCCCCCCTGGGCACAGATACGCAGTATTTT
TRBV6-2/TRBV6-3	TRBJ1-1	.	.	CASSSRPNTEAFF	TGTGCCAGCAGTTCCCGTCCAAACACTGAAGCTTTCTTT
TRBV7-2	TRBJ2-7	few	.	CASSSGTGSYEQYF	TGTGCCAGCAGCTCCGGGACGGGTAGCTACGAGCAGTACTTC
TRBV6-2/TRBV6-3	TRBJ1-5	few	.	CASSYSTSENSNQPQHF	TGTGCCAGCAGTTACTCGACTTCGGAGAATAGCAATCAGCCCCAGCATTTT
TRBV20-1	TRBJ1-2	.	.	CSAYDRWNYGYTF	TGCAGTGCGTATGACCGGTGGAACTATGGCTACACCTTC
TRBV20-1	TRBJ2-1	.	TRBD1	CSARDHTGTGGNEQFF	TGCAGTGCTAGAGACCACACCGGGACAGGGGGCAATGAGCAGTTCTTC
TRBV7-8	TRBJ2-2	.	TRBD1	CASSLVTGGSTGELFF	TGTGCCAGCAGCTTAGTTACAGGGGGTAGCACCGGGGAGCTGTTTTTT
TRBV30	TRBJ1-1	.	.	CAWSGRNTEAFF	TGTGCCTGGAGTGGAAGGAACACTGAAGCTTTCTTT
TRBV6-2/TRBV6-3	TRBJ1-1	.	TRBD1	CASIGRQGVNTEAFF	TGTGCCAGCATTGGGAGACAGGGGGTGAACACTGAAGCTTTCTTT
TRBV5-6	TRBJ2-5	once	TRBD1	CASSSGQGEGTQYF	TGTGCCAGCAGCTCGGGACAGGGCGAAGGGACCCAGTACTTC
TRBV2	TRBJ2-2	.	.	CASSSAGETHTGELFF	TGTGCCAGCAGTTCGGCAGGGGAGACCCACACCGGGGAGCTGTTTTTT
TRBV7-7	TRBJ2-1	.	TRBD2	CASSSGTSGSGLEQFF	TGTGCCAGCAGCTCCGGGACTAGCGGGAGCGGGCTTGAGCAGTTCTTC
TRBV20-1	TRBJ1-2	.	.	CSAPSGGEGYTF	TGCAGTGCCCCGAGCGGGGGCGAAGGCTACACCTTC
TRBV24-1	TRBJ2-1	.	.	CATSDQGLMEQFF	TGTGCCACCAGTGATCAGGGTCTCATGGAGCAGTTCTTC
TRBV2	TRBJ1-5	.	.	CASGRGGYQPQHF	TGTGCCAGCGGACGTGGGGGATATCAGCCCCAGCATTTT
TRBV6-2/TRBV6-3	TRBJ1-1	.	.	CASNRDTSNTEAFF	TGTGCCAGCAATCGGGACACGTCGAACACTGAAGCTTTCTTT
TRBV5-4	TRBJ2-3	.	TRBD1	CASSQGQGPDTQYF	TGTGCCAGCAGCCAGGGACAGGGCCCAGATACGCAGTATTTT
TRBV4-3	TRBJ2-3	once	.	CASKDSGDTQYF	TGCGCCAGCAAGGATTCGGGAGATACGCAGTATTTT
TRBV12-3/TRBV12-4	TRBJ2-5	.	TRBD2	CASRLGTSGSPYF	TGTGCCAGCAGACTAGGGACTAGCGGGTCCCCGTACTTC
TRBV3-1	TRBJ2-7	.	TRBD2	CASSPPIAGVVDEQYF	TGTGCCAGCAGTCCTCCCATTGCGGGGGTCGTGGACGAGCAGTACTTC
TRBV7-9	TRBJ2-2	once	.	CASSLKQVTGELFF	TGTGCCAGCAGCTTAAAGCAGGTCACCGGGGAGCTGTTTTTT
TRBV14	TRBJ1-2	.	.	CASSQENFSGYTF	TGTGCCAGCAGCCAAGAGAATTTCTCCGGCTACACCTTC
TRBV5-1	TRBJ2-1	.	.	CASSGEGANNEQFF	TGCGCCAGCAGCGGGGAAGGGGCTAACAATGAGCAGTTCTTC
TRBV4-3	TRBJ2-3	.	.	CASSQAAAGTTTDTQYF	TGCGCCAGCAGCCAAGCCGCGGCGGGAACAACCACAGATACGCAGTATTTT
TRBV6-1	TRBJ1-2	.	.	CASSAAAPGFQGDGYTF	TGTGCCAGCAGCGCTGCGGCCCCGGGCTTCCAAGGCGACGGCTACACCTTC
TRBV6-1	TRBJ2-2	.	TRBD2	CASSQRSRTSGRDSGELFF	TGTGCCAGCAGTCAGCGTAGTAGGACTAGCGGGAGGGACAGCGGGGAGCTGTTTTTT
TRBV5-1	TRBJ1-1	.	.	CASSLDQTGVGTEAFF	TGCGCCAGCAGCTTGGACCAAACTGGTGTGGGCACTGAAGCTTTCTTT
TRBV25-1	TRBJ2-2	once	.	CASSEWEYSRDKKPPAGELFF	TGTGCCAGCAGTGAATGGGAATATAGTCGGGACAAGAAACCCCCGGCCGGGGAGCTGTTTTTT
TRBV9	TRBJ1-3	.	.	CASSVETGTIYF	TGTGCCAGCAGCGTAGAGACCGGCACCATATATTTT
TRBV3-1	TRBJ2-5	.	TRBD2	CASSQDASGFQETQYF	TGTGCCAGCAGCCAAGATGCTAGCGGGTTCCAAGAGACCCAGTACTTC
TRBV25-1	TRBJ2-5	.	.	CASSRAGVHQETQYF	TGTGCCAGCAGCCGGGCAGGGGTTCACCAAGAGACCCAGTACTTC
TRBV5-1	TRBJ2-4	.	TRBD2	CASSLGLAGEGIQYF	TGCGCCAGCAGCTTGGGGCTAGCGGGAGAGGGCATTCAGTACTTC
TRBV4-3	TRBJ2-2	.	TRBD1	CASSQDSTGGTGELFF	TGCGCCAGCAGCCAAGATTCCACAGGGGGAACCGGGGAGCTGTTTTTT
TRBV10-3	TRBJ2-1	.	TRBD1	CAISKDRGTYNEQFF	TGTGCCATCAGCAAAGACAGGGGGACCTACAATGAGCAGTTCTTC
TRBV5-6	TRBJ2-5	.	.	CASSFQGGGPSETQYF	TGTGCCAGCAGCTTTCAGGGCGGGGGCCCCTCGGAGACCCAGTACTTC
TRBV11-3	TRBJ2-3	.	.	CASSLDLRLGDTQYF	TGTGCCAGCAGCTTAGATCTCAGGCTGGGCGATACGCAGTATTTT
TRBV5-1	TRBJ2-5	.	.	CASSLEGRETQYF	TGCGCCAGCAGCTTGGAGGGGCGAGAGACCCAGTACTTC
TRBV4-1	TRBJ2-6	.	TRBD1	CASTATHRGSAGANVLTF	TGCGCCAGCACTGCGACCCACAGGGGCTCCGCTGGGGCCAACGTCCTGACTTTC
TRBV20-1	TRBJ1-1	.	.	CSARGLRGRENTEAFF	TGCAGTGCTAGAGGGCTGAGGGGCAGGGAGAACACTGAAGCTTTCTTT